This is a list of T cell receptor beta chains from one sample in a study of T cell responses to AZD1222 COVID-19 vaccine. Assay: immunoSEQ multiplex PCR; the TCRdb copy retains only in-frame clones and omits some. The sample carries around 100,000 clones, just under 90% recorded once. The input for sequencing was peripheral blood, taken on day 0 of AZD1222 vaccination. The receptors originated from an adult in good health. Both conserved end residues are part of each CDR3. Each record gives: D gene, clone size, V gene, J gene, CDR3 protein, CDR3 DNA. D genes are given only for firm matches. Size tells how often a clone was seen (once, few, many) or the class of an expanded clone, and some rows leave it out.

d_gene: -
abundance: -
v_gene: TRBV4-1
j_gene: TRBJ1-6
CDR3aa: CASSLGEAGHSPLHF
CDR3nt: TGCGCCAGCAGCCTCGGCGAAGCCGGCCATTCACCCCTCCACTTT

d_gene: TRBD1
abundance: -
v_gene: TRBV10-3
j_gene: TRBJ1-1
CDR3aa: CAISVEGQGTAEAFF
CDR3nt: TGTGCCATCAGTGTGGAGGGACAGGGAACGGCTGAAGCTTTCTTT

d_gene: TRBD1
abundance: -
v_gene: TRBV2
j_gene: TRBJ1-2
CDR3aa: CASSEAPQGVGYGYTF
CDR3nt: TGTGCCAGCAGTGAAGCGCCCCAGGGGGTAGGGTATGGCTACACCTTC

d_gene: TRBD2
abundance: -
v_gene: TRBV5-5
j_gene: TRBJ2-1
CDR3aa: CASSFYPGGSSYNEQFF
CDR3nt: TGTGCCAGCAGCTTTTACCCGGGGGGGAGCTCCTACAATGAGCAGTTCTTC

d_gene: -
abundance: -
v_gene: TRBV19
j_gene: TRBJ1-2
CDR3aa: CASSIRAESAGYTF
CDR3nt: TGTGCCAGCAGTATCCGGGCCGAGTCAGCTGGCTACACCTTC

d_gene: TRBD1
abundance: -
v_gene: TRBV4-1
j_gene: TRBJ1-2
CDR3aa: CASSQGQGGNGYTF
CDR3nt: TGCGCCAGCAGCCAAGGTCAAGGGGGCAACGGCTACACCTTC

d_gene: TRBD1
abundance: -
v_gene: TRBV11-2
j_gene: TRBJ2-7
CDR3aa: CASSNRQGAGSYEQYF
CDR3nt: TGTGCCAGCAGCAACCGACAGGGGGCAGGGAGCTACGAGCAGTACTTC

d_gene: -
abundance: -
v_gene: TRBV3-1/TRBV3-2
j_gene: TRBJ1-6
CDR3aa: CASSQETDNSPLHF
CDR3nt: TGTGCCAGCAGCCAAGAGACAGACAATTCACCCCTCCACTTT

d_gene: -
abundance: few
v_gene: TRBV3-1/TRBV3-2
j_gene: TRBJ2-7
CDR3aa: CASSAFGAGSSYEQYF
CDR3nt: TGTGCCAGCAGCGCCTTTGGCGCAGGGAGCTCCTACGAGCAGTACTTC

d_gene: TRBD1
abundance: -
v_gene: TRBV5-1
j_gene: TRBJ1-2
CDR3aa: CASSTQQGNYGYTF
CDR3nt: TGCGCCAGCAGCACCCAACAGGGGAACTATGGCTACACCTTC

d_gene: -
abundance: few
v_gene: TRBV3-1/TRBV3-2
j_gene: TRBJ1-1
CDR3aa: CASSPRGGRVTEAFF
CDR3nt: TGTGCCAGCAGCCCGCGGGGGGGGCGCGTCACTGAAGCTTTCTTT

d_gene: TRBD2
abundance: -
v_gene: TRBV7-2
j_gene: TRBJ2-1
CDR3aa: CASSLSRTSGRSEQFF
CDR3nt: TGTGCCAGCAGCTTATCACGGACTAGCGGGAGAAGTGAGCAGTTCTTC

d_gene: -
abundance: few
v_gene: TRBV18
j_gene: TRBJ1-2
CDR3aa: CASSPESGGYTF
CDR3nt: TGTGCCAGCTCACCAGAATCAGGTGGCTACACCTTC

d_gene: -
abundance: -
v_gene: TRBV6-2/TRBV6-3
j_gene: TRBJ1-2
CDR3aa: CASSYSYGYTF
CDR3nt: TGTGCCAGCAGTTACTCCTATGGCTACACCTTC

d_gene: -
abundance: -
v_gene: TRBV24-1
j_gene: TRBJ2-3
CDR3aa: CATSDPGRTDTQYF
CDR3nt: TGTGCCACCAGTGACCCAGGGAGAACAGATACGCAGTATTTT

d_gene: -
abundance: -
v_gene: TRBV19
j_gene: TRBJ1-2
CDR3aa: CASSIERTGIRGYTF
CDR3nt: TGTGCCAGTAGTATAGAGAGGACGGGCATCCGGGGCTACACCTTC

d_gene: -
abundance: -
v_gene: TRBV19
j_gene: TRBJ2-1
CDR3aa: CASSISMSGNFNEQFF
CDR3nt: TGTGCCAGTAGTATCTCTATGAGCGGTAACTTCAATGAGCAGTTCTTC

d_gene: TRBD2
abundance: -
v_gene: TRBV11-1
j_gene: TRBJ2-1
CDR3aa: CASSLAGDPFNEQFF
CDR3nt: TGTGCCAGCAGCTTGGCGGGGGACCCTTTTAATGAGCAGTTCTTC

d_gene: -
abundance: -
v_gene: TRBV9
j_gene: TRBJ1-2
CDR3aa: CASSVVGLANYGYTF
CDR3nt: TGTGCCAGCAGCGTAGTGGGCCTAGCTAACTATGGCTACACCTTC

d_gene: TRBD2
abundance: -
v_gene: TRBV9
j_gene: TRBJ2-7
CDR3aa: CASSVELTSGSYEQYF
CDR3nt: TGTGCCAGCAGCGTAGAATTAACTAGCGGGTCCTACGAGCAGTACTTC

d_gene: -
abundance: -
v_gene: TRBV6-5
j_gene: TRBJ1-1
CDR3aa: CASSHGGGVGTEAFF
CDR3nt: TGTGCCAGCAGTCATGGGGGTGGGGTGGGCACTGAAGCTTTCTTT

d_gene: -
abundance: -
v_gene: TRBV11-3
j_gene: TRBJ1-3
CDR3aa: CASSASWGSGNTIYF
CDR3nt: TGTGCCAGCAGCGCCTCATGGGGGTCTGGAAACACCATATATTTT

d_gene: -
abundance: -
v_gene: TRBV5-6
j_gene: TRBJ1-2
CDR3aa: CASSSLGGSNYGYTF
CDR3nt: TGTGCCAGCAGCTCGCTCGGTGGTTCTAACTATGGCTACACCTTC

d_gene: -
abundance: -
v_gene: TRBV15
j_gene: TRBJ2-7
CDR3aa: CATSRALQGSYEQYF
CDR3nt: TGTGCCACCAGCAGAGCCCTCCAGGGTAGCTACGAGCAGTACTTC

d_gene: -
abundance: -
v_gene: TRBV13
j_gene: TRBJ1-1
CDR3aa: CASSLGGEAFF
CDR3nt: TGTGCCAGCAGCTTAGGTGGTGAAGCTTTCTTT

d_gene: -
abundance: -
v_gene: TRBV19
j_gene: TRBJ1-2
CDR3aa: CASSIARGRGSGYTF
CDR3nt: TGTGCCAGTAGTATAGCTCGGGGCCGGGGATCTGGCTACACCTTC

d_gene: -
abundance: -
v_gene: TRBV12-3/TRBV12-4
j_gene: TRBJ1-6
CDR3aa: CASTTHPGPLHF
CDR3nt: TGTGCCAGCACCACCCATCCGGGACCCCTCCACTTT

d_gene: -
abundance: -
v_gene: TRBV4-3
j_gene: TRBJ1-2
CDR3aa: CASSQAHVRQSYTF
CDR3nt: TGCGCCAGCAGCCAAGCACATGTGCGACAGTCCTACACCTTC

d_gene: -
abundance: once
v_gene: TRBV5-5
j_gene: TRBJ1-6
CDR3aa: CASSLHEGAPLHF
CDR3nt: TGTGCCAGCAGCTTGCACGAAGGGGCACCCCTCCACTTT

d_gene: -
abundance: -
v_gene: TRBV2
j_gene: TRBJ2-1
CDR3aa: CASSPRISIGNNEQFF
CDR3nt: TGTGCCAGCAGTCCCCGCATATCCATCGGGAACAATGAGCAGTTCTTC

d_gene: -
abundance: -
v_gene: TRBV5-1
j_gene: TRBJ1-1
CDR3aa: CASSLHRQTNTEAFF
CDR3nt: TGCGCCAGCAGCTTGCACAGACAGACGAACACTGAAGCTTTCTTT

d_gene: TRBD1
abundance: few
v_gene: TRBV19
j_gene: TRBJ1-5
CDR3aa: CASSMLGQGNQPQHF
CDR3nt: TGTGCCAGTAGTATGTTGGGACAGGGGAATCAGCCCCAGCATTTT

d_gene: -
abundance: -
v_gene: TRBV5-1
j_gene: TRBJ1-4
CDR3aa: CASSFSGGNEKLFF
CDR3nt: TGCGCCAGCAGCTTTTCCGGGGGGAATGAAAAACTGTTTTTT

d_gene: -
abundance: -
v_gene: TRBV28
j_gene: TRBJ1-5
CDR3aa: CASSFGGPRQPQHF
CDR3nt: TGTGCCAGCAGCTTTGGAGGGCCGCGTCAGCCCCAGCATTTT

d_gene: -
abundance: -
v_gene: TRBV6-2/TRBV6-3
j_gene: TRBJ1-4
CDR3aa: CASSWDMTNEKLFF
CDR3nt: TGTGCCAGCAGTTGGGATATGACTAATGAAAAACTGTTTTTT

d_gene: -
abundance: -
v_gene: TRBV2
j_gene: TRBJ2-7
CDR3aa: CASRQYLNNHEQYF
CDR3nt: TGTGCCAGCAGGCAATATCTCAATAACCACGAGCAGTACTTC

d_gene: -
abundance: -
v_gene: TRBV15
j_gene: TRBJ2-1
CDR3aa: CATSIARGEQFF
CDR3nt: TGTGCCACCAGCATAGCAAGAGGTGAGCAGTTCTTC

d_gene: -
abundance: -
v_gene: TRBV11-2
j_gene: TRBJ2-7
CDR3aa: CASSLSQSYEQYF
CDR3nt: TGTGCCAGCAGCTTAAGCCAGTCCTACGAGCAGTACTTC

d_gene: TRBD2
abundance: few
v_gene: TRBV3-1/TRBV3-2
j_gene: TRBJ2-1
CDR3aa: CASSQTPSGGVVQFF
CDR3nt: TGTGCCAGCAGCCAGACCCCTAGCGGGGGAGTCGTGCAGTTCTTC

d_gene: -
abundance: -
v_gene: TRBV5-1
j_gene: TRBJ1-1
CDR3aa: CASTGQNTEAFF
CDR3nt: TGCGCCAGCACCGGACAGAACACTGAAGCTTTCTTT

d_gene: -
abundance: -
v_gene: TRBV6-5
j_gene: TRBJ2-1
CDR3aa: CASSYTGVGDNEQFF
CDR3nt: TGTGCCAGCAGCTATACCGGGGTGGGGGACAATGAGCAGTTCTTC

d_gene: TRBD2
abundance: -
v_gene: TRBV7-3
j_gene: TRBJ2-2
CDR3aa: CASSSLPWTSGGYANTGELFF
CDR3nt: TGTGCCAGCAGCTCTCTACCTTGGACTAGCGGGGGCTACGCGAACACCGGGGAGCTGTTTTTT

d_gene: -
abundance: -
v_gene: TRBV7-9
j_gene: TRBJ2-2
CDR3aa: CASSIDTGELFF
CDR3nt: TGTGCCAGCAGCATAGACACCGGGGAGCTGTTTTTT

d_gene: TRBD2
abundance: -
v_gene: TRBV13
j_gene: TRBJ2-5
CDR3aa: CASSQTSGGGETQYF
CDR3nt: TGTGCCAGCAGCCAGACTAGCGGGGGAGGCGAGACCCAGTACTTC

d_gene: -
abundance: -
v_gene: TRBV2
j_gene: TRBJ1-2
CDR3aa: CASSEQGSFDYGYTF
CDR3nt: TGTGCCAGCAGCGAACAGGGCTCTTTTGACTATGGCTACACCTTC